These T cell receptor beta chains were read from a single sample in a study of blood T cell repertoires in COVID-19. Produced via immunoSEQ multiplex PCR; TCRdb's table is partial and in-frame only. The table lists fewer than 400,000 clones, 90% of them singletons, with less than 3.5% in the top ten. The sample was peripheral blood. All receptors derive from a woman aged 25 to 39 with COVID-19, enrolled during active disease. The CDR3 runs from the conserved cysteine through the conserved F or W. D genes are given only for firm matches. For some rows the clone size is stated as once, few or many, or as a class when expanded; others skip it.

>-|TRBJ1-2|TRBV12-3/TRBV12-4|-
TGTGCCAGCAGTCCGGGCGGGGGACATGGCTACACCTTC
CASSPGGGHGYTF
>-|TRBJ1-2|TRBV30|-
TGTGCCTGGAGTGTACCTAGAGGCGGCTACACCTTC
CAWSVPRGGYTF
>-|TRBJ2-1|TRBV19|TRBD2
TGTGCCAGTAGTATTGGGGGAGGGTTAGGGGAGCAGTTCTTC
CASSIGGGLGEQFF
>few|TRBJ1-2|TRBV2|TRBD1
TGTGCCAGCAGTCGCAAGACAGGGTTCGATGGCTACACCTTC
CASSRKTGFDGYTF
>-|TRBJ2-1|TRBV27|-
TGTGCCAGCAGTTTAATGGAGGGGGCTGATGAGCAGTTCTTC
CASSLMEGADEQFF
>-|TRBJ1-4|TRBV11-2|-
TGTGCCAGCAGCTTATCCAGATCAACTAATGAAAAACTGTTTTTT
CASSLSRSTNEKLFF
>-|TRBJ2-7|TRBV19|TRBD1
TGTGCCAGTAGCGTGACAGGGGTCTACGAGCAGTACTTC
CASSVTGVYEQYF
>-|TRBJ1-2|TRBV12-3/TRBV12-4|-
TGTGCCAGCAGTTTAAACAGGGAAGGTGGCTACACCTTC
CASSLNREGGYTF
>-|TRBJ2-5|TRBV5-4|TRBD2
TGTGCCAGCAGCTTGGCAGCGCTAGCGGGAGAAGTGACCCAGTACTTC
CASSLAALAGEVTQYF
>-|TRBJ2-7|TRBV6-1|TRBD2
TGTGCCAGCAGTGGACTAGCGGGTAAAATGTCCTACGAGCAGTACTTC
CASSGLAGKMSYEQYF
>once|TRBJ2-3|TRBV7-9|-
TGTGCCAGCAGCCTCCGGACAGCCACGTTAAGCACAGATACGCAGTATTTT
CASSLRTATLSTDTQYF
>-|TRBJ1-1|TRBV10-3|TRBD1
TGTGCCATCAGTGGCGGACAGGGAAGTGTGGAGGCTTTCTTT
CAISGGQGSVEAFF
>-|TRBJ2-3|TRBV7-9|TRBD2
TGTGCCAGCAGCCCCGGACTAGCGGGAGAATCGGATACGCAGTATTTT
CASSPGLAGESDTQYF
>-|TRBJ1-5|TRBV19|-
TGTGCCAGTAGTATATTGGCAGGGGAAGGTCAGCCCCAGCATTTT
CASSILAGEGQPQHF
>-|TRBJ2-5|TRBV10-3|-
TGTGCCATCAGTGACAGGGCAGAGACCCAGTACTTC
CAISDRAETQYF
>-|TRBJ2-1|TRBV29-1|TRBD1
TGCAGCGTTGGCTATACGACAGGGAGCGAGCAGTTCTTC
CSVGYTTGSEQFF
>-|TRBJ2-3|TRBV28|-
TGTGCCAGCAGTTTATTGGGCCTTTGGGGCGTCAGCACAGATACGCAGTATTTT
CASSLLGLWGVSTDTQYF
>-|TRBJ2-7|TRBV10-1|-
TGCGCCAGCAGCATGAACAGGGAATCCTACGAGCAGTACTTC
CASSMNRESYEQYF
>-|TRBJ2-5|TRBV3-1/TRBV3-2|TRBD2
TGTGCCAGCAGCCAAGGGGGACTAGCGACGGGGGAGACCCAGTACTTC
CASSQGGLATGETQYF